Shown below are 18 T cell receptor beta chains from a single sample sequenced in a study of T cells in narcolepsy. Some clones are missing from TCRdb's copy, which holds only in-frame ones; the method was immunoSEQ multiplex PCR. The sample shows 7,700 or so clones, around 61% of them seen only once. Sequencing was done on a sample of CD45RA- memory CD8+ T cells from PBMCs. Receptor source: a human donor with narcolepsy.

The table lists this clone with a few counts. Written as DNA, the CDR3 is TGTGCCAGCAGTTCGGCTAGCAATCAGCCCCAGCATTTT. Translation gives CASSSASNQPQHF. The rearrangement joins TRBV28 to TRBJ1-5; D is unclear. CDR1 and CDR2 (germline): MDHEN, SYDVKM. Trimming removed 4 bases from V and 0 bases from J, with 4 bases in between. The CDR3 extends over 13 amino acids.

The V gene is TRBV2, the J gene TRBJ2-7; weak D call: TRBD2 (6 bases). Between the trimmed V and J ends, which lost 1 base and 4 bases, there was a span of 11 bases. The CDR3 is 14 residues long. Germline values: CDR1 SNHLY, CDR2 FYNNEI. The CDR3 loop is CASSEGGGGYEQYF. In DNA form, the CDR3 reads TGTGCCAGCAGTGAAGGGGGAGGAGGTTACGAGCAGTACTTC. Variable domain in full (rest from reference TRBV2 and TRBJ2-7): EPEVTQTPSHQVTQMGQEVILRCVPISNHLYFYWYRQILGQKVEFLVSFYNNEISEKSEIFDDQFSVERPDGSNFTLKIRSTKLEDSAMYFCASSEGGGGYEQYFGPGTRLTVT.

The V gene is TRBV11-2, the J gene TRBJ2-7, with no clear D. CDR1 and CDR2 from the germline V gene are SGHAT and FQNNGV. Trimming pared 5 bases from V and 3 bases from J, leaving 14 bases between. This CDR3 has 14 amino acids. CDR3 bases: TGTGCCAGCAGCGTCTCAGAGTACATCTACGAGCAGTACTTC. Translation gives CASSVSEYIYEQYF.

This sequence joins TRBV4-3 and TRBJ1-3; 7 positions match TRBD1. The CDR3 sequence is 17 residues long. V gave up 4 bases and J gave up 1 base; unmatched junction bases: 10. CDR1 LGHNA and CDR2 YSLEER come from the germline V gene. DNA for the CDR3: TGCGCCAGCAGCCTGGGGGTCCAGGGGGATTCTGGAAACACCATATATTTT. It encodes CASSLGVQGDSGNTIYF.

This rearrangement joins TRBV5-4 to TRBJ2-7; 8 positions agree with TRBD1. Losses at the gene ends were 3 bases for V and 4 bases for J; bases not matched to a gene: 15. The CDR3 consists of 17 residues. Germline V gene sequence: CDR1 SGHNT, CDR2 YYREEE (reference sequence). This CDR3 is CASSYSGTGLSRYEQYF. The DNA of the CDR3 is TGTGCCAGCAGCTACTCCGGGACAGGACTCTCTCGGTACGAGCAGTACTTC.

The J gene is TRBJ2-3, the V gene TRBV25-1; the match to TRBD2 covers 11 bases. Per the germline V gene, CDR1 is MGHDK and CDR2 is SYGVNS. CDR3 length: 16 residues. After removal of 4 bases from V and 2 bases from J, the junction contained 5 bases not matched to a gene. The CDR3 DNA is TGTGCCAGCAGTGTCGCTAGCGGGGGGACCACAGATACGCAGTATTTT. Translating it yields CASSVASGGTTDTQYF.

V and J are TRBV4-2 and TRBJ1-1; no reliable D call. CDR3 length: 14 residues. Trimming shortened V by 1 base and J by 0 bases, and 6 bases separated the two germline ends. Looked up from germline, CDR1 is LGHNA and CDR2 is YNFKEQ. The chain's CDR3 is CASSQVGLNTEAFF. CDR3 nucleotide sequence: TGTGCCAGCAGCCAAGTCGGTTTGAACACTGAAGCTTTCTTT.

This clone has just a few counts. A single base is all that separates this from a far larger clone, so a read error is likely. The chain has TRBV7-6 and TRBJ2-7; D gene uncertain. Germline V gene sequence: CDR1 SGHVS, CDR2 FNYEAQ. CDR3 size: 14 residues. V lost 5 bases and J lost 2, with 13 bases in between. CDR3 sequence (DNA): TGTGCCAGCAGCCCACTGGGATCAACCTACGAGCAGTACTTC. This encodes CASSPLGSTYEQYF. Together with reference TRBV7-6 and TRBJ2-7, the CDR3 gives the full variable domain: GAGVSQSPRYKVTKRGQDVALRCDPISGHVSLYWYRQALGQGPEFLTYFNYEAQQDKSGLPNDRFSAERPEGSISTLTIQRTEQRDSAMYRCASSPLGSTYEQYFGPGTRLTVT.

This rearrangement joins TRBV7-9 to TRBJ2-1; 7 bases align to TRBD2. CDR3 length: 17 residues. Per germline, CDR1 SEHNR and CDR2 FQNEAQ (reference sequence). Trimming cost V 2 bases and J 9 bases; bases outside gene matches: 16. CDR3 nucleotides: TGTGCCAGCAGCTTACCCTCCGGACTAGTCCGTAGGGGTGAGCAGTTCTTC. The encoded protein is CASSLPSGLVRRGEQFF.

The chain has TRBV9 and TRBJ2-1; 10 bases are a match to TRBD2. J gave up 4 bases and V 3 bases, and 4 bases lay outside the gene matches. The CDR3 sequence is 15 residues long. Germline loops: CDR1 SGDLS, CDR2 YYNGEE. CDR3 residues: CASSAAGLAYNEQFF. In DNA form, the CDR3 reads TGTGCCAGCAGCGCGGCGGGACTAGCGTACAATGAGCAGTTCTTC.

This rearrangement joins TRBV4-3 to TRBJ1-5, with TRBD1 matching 7 bases. Germline CDR1 is LGHNA and CDR2 is YSLEER. The length of the CDR3 is 14 residues. The trim removed 7 bases at V and 4 bases at J, leaving 7 bases unmatched. The CDR3: CASNGSRGNQPQHF. The CDR3 bases are TGCGCCAGCAATGGAAGCAGGGGGAATCAGCCCCAGCATTTT.

The genes are TRBV7-3 and TRBJ2-1, with D unresolved. Germline loops: CDR1 SGHTA, CDR2 FQGTGA. Deletions cut 2 bases from V and 4 bases from J, with 12 bases between. CDR3 length: 15 amino acids. CDR3 amino acids: CASSLEVGPYNEQFF. The CDR3 DNA is TGTGCCAGCAGCTTAGAGGTCGGACCGTACAATGAGCAGTTCTTC. Combining the CDR3 with reference TRBV7-3 and TRBJ2-1 gives the whole variable domain GAGVSQTPSNKVTEKGKYVELRCDPISGHTALYWYRQSLGQGPEFLIYFQGTGAADDSGLPNDRFFAVRPEGSVSTLKIQRTERGDSAVYLCASSLEVGPYNEQFFGPGTRLTVL.

The rearrangement joins TRBV18 to TRBJ1-1; D ambiguous. Germline lookup yields CDR1 KGHSH and CDR2 LQKENI. The CDR3 contains 15 residues. V lost 2 bases, J lost 8 bases, and 18 bases lay in between. The CDR3 bases are TGTGCCAGCTCACCAAGGGAGTTATACGCGGAGGAAGCTTTCTTT. This sequence encodes CASSPRELYAEEAFF.

This chain connects TRBV19 to TRBJ1-3; 7 bases are shared with TRBD1. The CDR3 is 15 residues long. Trimming cost V 4 bases and J 0 bases; bases outside gene matches: 3. From germline, CDR1 is LNHDA and CDR2 SQIVND (reference sequence). Written as DNA, the CDR3 is TGTGCCAGTAGTAGGGACAGTAGCTCTGGAAACACCATATATTTT. Translated, it gives CASSRDSSSGNTIYF.

V and J are TRBV7-6 and TRBJ2-1; TRBD1 matches at 7 bases. In germline, CDR1 is SGHVS, CDR2 FNYEAQ. The CDR3 totals 15 residues. Trimming cost V 5 bases and J 1 base; bases outside gene matches: 5. CDR3 nucleotides: TGTGCCAGCAGCCAAACAGGGGCTTCCTACAATGAGCAGTTCTTC. Amino acid sequence: CASSQTGASYNEQFF. The full variable domain, its missing parts supplied by reference TRBV7-6 and TRBJ2-1, is GAGVSQSPRYKVTKRGQDVALRCDPISGHVSLYWYRQALGQGPEFLTYFNYEAQQDKSGLPNDRFSAERPEGSISTLTIQRTEQRDSAMYRCASSQTGASYNEQFFGPGTRLTVL.

This clone was seen only a few times. The junction shows a germline mismatch at one end, possibly a read error. Other nucleotide sequences from this sample produce the same CDR3. The chain employs TRBV13 and TRBJ2-7, with D perhaps assigned TRBD1 or TRBD2 (6 bases each). Germline CDR1 reads PRHDT; CDR2 reads FYEKMQ (reference sequence). The CDR3 length is 18 residues. In DNA form, the CDR3 reads TGTCCCAGCAGCTCTAGGGGCATAGGGGGGCCTAACTCCTACGAGCAGTACTTC. This gives the protein CPSSSRGIGGPNSYEQYF.

In regard to this clone: The same CDR3 is also encoded by other DNA sequences in this sample. J is TRBJ2-3 and V is TRBV4-3, with 9 bases lining up with TRBD2. The V gene's germline CDR1 is LGHNA and CDR2 YSLEER. V gave up 0 bases and J gave up 3 bases; unmatched junction bases: 4. The CDR3 contains 16 residues. The CDR3 spells CASSQDGAGGTDTQYF. In DNA, the CDR3 is TGCGCCAGCAGCCAAGACGGAGCGGGGGGTACAGATACGCAGTATTTT.

J is TRBJ2-1 and V is TRBV7-2; D may be TRBD1 or TRBD2 (5 bases each). The germline V gene has CDR1 SGHTA and CDR2 FQGNSA. Trimming pared 4 bases from V and 2 bases from J, leaving 15 bases between. The CDR3 covers 16 residues. For the CDR3, the DNA is TGTGCCAGCAGCTCACCCGGGACGGTCCCCTACAATGAGCAGTTCTTC. This encodes CASSSPGTVPYNEQFF.